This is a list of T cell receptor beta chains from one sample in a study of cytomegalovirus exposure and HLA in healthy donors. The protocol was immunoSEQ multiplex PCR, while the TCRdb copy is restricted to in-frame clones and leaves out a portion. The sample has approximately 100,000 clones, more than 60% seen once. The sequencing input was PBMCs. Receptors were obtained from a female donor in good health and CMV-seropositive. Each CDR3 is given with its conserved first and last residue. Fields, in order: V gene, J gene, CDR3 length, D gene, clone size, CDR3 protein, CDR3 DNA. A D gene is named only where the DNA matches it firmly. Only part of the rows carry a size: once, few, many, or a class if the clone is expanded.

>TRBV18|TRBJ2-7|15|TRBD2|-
CASSISGGEGYEQYF
TGTGCCAGCTCAATAAGCGGGGGCGAAGGATACGAGCAGTACTTC
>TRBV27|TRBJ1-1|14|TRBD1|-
CASSAGGPGTEAFF
TGTGCCAGCAGTGCAGGGGGTCCGGGCACTGAAGCTTTCTTT
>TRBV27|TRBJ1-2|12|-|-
CASSSAVTGYTF
TGTGCCAGCAGTTCCGCAGTAACTGGCTACACCTTC
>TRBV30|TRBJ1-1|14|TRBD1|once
CAWSLNTGASEAFF
TGTGCCTGGAGTCTGAACACAGGGGCTTCTGAAGCTTTCTTT
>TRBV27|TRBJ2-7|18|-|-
CASSFGQGSSAGRGEQYF
TGTGCCAGCAGTTTCGGGCAGGGGTCCTCAGCAGGTCGAGGCGAGCAGTACTTC
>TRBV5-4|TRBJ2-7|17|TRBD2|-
CASSAGGGAGVSYEQYF
TGTGCCAGCAGCGCGGGGGGCGGGGCGGGGGTCTCCTACGAGCAGTACTTC
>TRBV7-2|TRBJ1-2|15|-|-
CASSLVTGTNYGYTF
TGTGCCAGCAGCTTAGTTACAGGAACGAACTATGGCTACACCTTC
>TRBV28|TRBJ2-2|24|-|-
CASSLLGPLGSQRGSPRNTGELFF
TGTGCCAGCAGTTTATTGGGCCCCTTAGGATCCCAACGGGGGTCGCCACGGAACACCGGGGAGCTGTTTTTT
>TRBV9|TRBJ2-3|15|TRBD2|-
CASSVPSGGSDTQYF
TGTGCCAGCAGCGTCCCTAGCGGGGGTAGTGATACGCAGTATTTT
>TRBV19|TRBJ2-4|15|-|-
CASRETGTSRSIQYF
TGTGCCAGTAGGGAAACCGGGACATCCAGAAGCATTCAGTACTTC
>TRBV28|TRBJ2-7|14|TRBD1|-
CASSLSGGSYEQYF
TGTGCCAGCAGTTTATCAGGGGGTTCTTACGAGCAGTACTTC
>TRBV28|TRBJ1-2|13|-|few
CASSFSASDGYTF
TGTGCCAGCAGTTTTAGTGCGTCGGATGGCTACACCTTC
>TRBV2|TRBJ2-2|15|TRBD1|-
CASSDVGTDTGELFF
TGTGCCAGCAGTGATGTGGGGACAGACACCGGGGAGCTGTTTTTT
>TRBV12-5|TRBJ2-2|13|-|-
CASEGKNTGELFF
TGTGCTAGTGAGGGGAAGAACACCGGGGAGCTGTTTTTT
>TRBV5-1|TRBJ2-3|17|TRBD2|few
CASSLGASGGVQDTQYF
TGCGCCAGCAGCTTGGGGGCTAGCGGGGGGGTTCAAGATACGCAGTATTTT
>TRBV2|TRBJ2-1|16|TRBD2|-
CASSERLAGIGNEQFF
TGTGCCAGCAGTGAAAGACTAGCGGGCATCGGCAATGAGCAGTTCTTC